This TCR beta chain was identified in a study of Ad26.COV2.S vaccination and SARS-CoV-2 variants. Germline CDR1 and CDR2: LNHDA and SQIVND (reference sequence). The CDR3 has 15 residues. V trimming: 1 base; J trimming: 8 bases; junction bases outside the gene matches: 6. Treatment in this sample: around 19 received Ad26.COV2.S at low or high dose, single or two shots; about 5 received placebo; per-sample allocation not given. Material that was analyzed had been drawn on day 63 after the first vaccine or placebo injection. It was an adult aged 18-55 years in Boston who was the donor. TCRdb's table, derived via immunoSEQ multiplex PCR, lists solely in-frame clones and lacks some. The repertoire holds about 680,000 clones, with around 92% as singletons.

The receptor was isolated from a person aged 18 to 65 who received the Ad26.COV2.S COVID-19 vaccine or a placebo. The source material was peripheral blood, sampled in a trial of Ad26.COV2.S vaccine versus placebo. The chain joins TRBV19 to TRBJ2-1; TRBD2 aligns across 9 bases. The CDR3 protein is CASSIGTSALDEQFF. DNA of the CDR3: TGTGCCAGTAGTATAGGGACTAGCGCGTTGGATGAGCAGTTCTTC.